This T cell receptor beta chain is from a study of monozygotic twins with inflammatory bowel disease. TCRdb re-analyzed the 5' RACE reads; it lists each CDR3 protein once, without DNA. Reported are about 450,000 distinct CDR3 sequences; the ten largest clones contain about 2.2%. As for this clonotype: Its antigen is still unknown.

Study observations and caveats: Twin pairs that were concordant did not differ from discordant pairs in repertoire similarity, possibly from limited power.

The material sequenced was blood. The sequence came from a human donor with ulcerative colitis or Crohn's disease, or a healthy co-twin of an affected twin (not recorded which).

This CDR3 is CASSSSGSGYNEQFF. The V gene is TRBV11-3, the J gene TRBJ2-1; TCRdb selects TRBD2, and the lack of DNA leaves this call unchecked. Germline V gives CDR1 SGHNT, CDR2 YENEEA. The CDR3 consists of 15 residues.